These 32 T cell receptor beta chains were sequenced from one sample in a study of blood T cell repertoires in COVID-19. The assay was immunoSEQ multiplex PCR, and TCRdb's table has in-frame clones only and misses some. The data hold 300,000 to 500,000 clones, with roughly 90% observed a single time. The sample consisted of PBMCs or T cells enriched from blood (not recorded which). Every receptor here comes from a woman in her thirties or forties with acute COVID-19.

The chain employs TRBV13 and TRBJ1-1; 9 bases are a match to TRBD1. V gave up 4 bases and J gave up 0 bases; unmatched junction bases: 9. CDR3 length: 17 residues. Germline CDR1 and CDR2: PRHDT and FYEKMQ (reference sequence). CDR3: CASSSPGQGHMNTEAFF. DNA for the CDR3: TGTGCCAGCAGCTCTCCGGGACAGGGACACATGAACACTGAAGCTTTCTTT.

The chain has TRBV12-3 or TRBV12-4 and TRBJ1-6, with D unclear. This CDR3 has 13 residues. V lost 3 bases and J 9 bases, leaving 9 bases between the germline ends. The CDR3 nucleotides are TGTGCCAGCAGTTTGATCGCGGTTTCACCCCTCCACTTT. It is translated as CASSLIAVSPLHF.

The chain joins TRBV27 to TRBJ1-2; D is possibly TRBD1 (5 bases). Per germline, CDR1 MNHEY and CDR2 SMNVEV (reference sequence). Trimming shortened V by 5 bases and J by 8 bases, and 15 bases separated the two germline ends. The CDR3 covers 13 residues. The chain's CDR3 is CASSPPGGGGYTF. The CDR3 coding sequence is TGTGCCAGCAGTCCCCCCGGGGGAGGAGGCTACACCTTC.

V gene TRBV18 combines with J gene TRBJ1-4, with a tentative D call TRBD1 (5 bases). The ends were cut back, 1 base at V and 1 base at J, with 7 bases in the middle. Germline V CDR1 and CDR2: KGHSH, LQKENI. CDR3 length: 15 amino acids. The chain's CDR3 is CASSPLGGTNEKLFF. In nucleotides, the CDR3 is TGTGCCAGCTCACCACTGGGGGGAACTAATGAAAAACTGTTTTTT.

The chain employs TRBV18 and TRBJ1-1; D ambiguous. The CDR3 extends over 15 amino acids. With 0 bases removed from V and 0 bases from J, the gap between germline ends came to 8 bases. CDR1 is KGHSH, CDR2 LQKENI, per germline. This chain's CDR3 is CASSPPQNMNTEAFF. The CDR3 DNA sequence: TGTGCCAGCTCACCACCCCAGAACATGAACACTGAAGCTTTCTTT. Variable domain in full (rest from reference TRBV18 and TRBJ1-1): NAGVMQNPRHLVRRRGQEARLRCSPMKGHSHVYWYRQLPEEGLKFMVYLQKENIIDESGMPKERFSAEFPKEGPSILRIQQVVRGDSAAYFCASSPPQNMNTEAFFGQGTRLTVV.

The chain combines TRBV21-1 with TRBJ2-3; the table assigns TRBD2, which was not confirmed against the DNA. TRBV21-1 is termed a pseudogene. The CDR3 contains 20 residues. CDR3 protein: CASSKGVGLAGETFTDTQYF. The CDR3 nucleotides read TGTGCCAGCAGCAAAGGGGTTGGGCTAGCGGGGGAGACTTTCACAGATACGCAGTATTTT.

The V call is TRBV9, the J call TRBJ2-1, with D perhaps matching TRBD2 (7 bases). V was cut by 3 bases and J by 0 bases, with 22 bases left in between. The CDR3 spans 19 residues. Looked up from germline, CDR1 is SGDLS and CDR2 is YYNGEE. The CDR3 here is CASSAPGGEKRASYNEQFF. The CDR3 DNA sequence: TGTGCCAGCAGCGCCCCGGGGGGCGAGAAGCGGGCCTCCTACAATGAGCAGTTCTTC. The variable domain in full, completed from reference TRBV9 and TRBJ2-1, reads DSGVTQTPKHLITATGQRVTLRCSPRSGDLSVYWYQQSLDQGLQFLIQYYNGEERAKGNILERFSAQQFPDLHSELNLSSLELGDSALYFCASSAPGGEKRASYNEQFFGPGTRLTVL.

This chain links TRBV27 with TRBJ2-7, with TRBD1 matching over 11 bases. Losses at the gene ends were 7 bases for V and 2 bases for J; bases not matched to a gene: 4. The CDR3 runs to 14 residues. CDR1 is MNHEY, CDR2 SMNVEV, per germline (reference sequence). The CDR3, as DNA: TGTGCCAGCACAAGGACAGGGGGCACCTACGAGCAGTACTTC. This gives the protein CASTRTGGTYEQYF.

The table lists this clone with a few counts. The chain couples TRBV2 to TRBJ1-6; D unclear. Per the germline V gene, CDR1 is SNHLY and CDR2 is FYNNEI. The CDR3 sequence is 14 residues long. Trimming removed 6 bases from V and 10 bases from J, with 16 bases in between. DNA of the CDR3: TGTGCCAGCAGAGGACGAGGGTTGGAATCACCCCTCCACTTT. Translation: CASRGRGLESPLHF.

The chain joins TRBV19 to TRBJ1-6, with TRBD1 matching 10 bases. Germline V gives CDR1 LNHDA, CDR2 SQIVND (reference sequence). Trimming at V came to 8 bases and at J to 10 bases, leaving 8 bases not matched to a gene. The CDR3 runs to 14 residues. The CDR3 DNA is TGTGCCAGTGGTCTGGGACAGGGGATATCACCCCTCCACTTT. This codes for CASGLGQGISPLHF.

The chain uses TRBV11-2 and TRBJ2-2; TRBD2 matches at 7 bases. V was pared by 3 bases and J by 7 bases, with 5 bases of the junction left unmatched. Germline CDR1 reads SGHAT; CDR2 reads FQNNGV. This CDR3 has 14 residues. CDR3 amino acids: CASSFWRGSGELFF. The CDR3 bases are TGTGCCAGCAGCTTTTGGCGGGGGAGCGGGGAGCTGTTTTTT.

The gene calls are TRBV19 and TRBJ2-7; 7 bases are a match to TRBD1. Per germline, CDR1 LNHDA and CDR2 SQIVND (reference sequence). J gave up 0 bases and V 3 bases, and 20 bases lay outside the gene matches. This CDR3 contains 20 residues. The CDR3 coding sequence is TGTGCCAGTAGTATTAACGCCCGGTATAGACCGGGACAGAGCTCCTACGAGCAGTACTTC. It codes for CASSINARYRPGQSSYEQYF.

The chain joins TRBV3-1 (or the pseudogene TRBV3-2) to TRBJ1-1, with D tentatively TRBD1 (5 bases). Trimming removed 1 base at V and 10 bases at J, with 13 bases between. CDR1 and CDR2 (germline): LGHDT, YNNKEL (reference sequence). This CDR3 spans 13 amino acids. CDR3 in DNA: TGTGCCAGCAGCCAAGGCGACAGACGATTAGCTTTCTTT. It codes for CASSQGDRRLAFF.

The V and J genes are TRBV12-3 or TRBV12-4 and TRBJ1-6; TRBD1 might be the D (5 bases). The CDR3 spans 12 residues. V was pared by 7 bases and J by 9 bases, with 10 bases between. The DNA for the CDR3 is TGTGCCAGCACCACTCAGGGTTCACCCCTCCACTTT. Translating it yields CASTTQGSPLHF.

V usage is TRBV21-1 and J usage is TRBJ1-2; the table's TRBD1 call for D was not verified on the DNA. TRBV21-1 is designated a pseudogene. This CDR3 is built from 14 residues. This CDR3 reads CASSKGQGSEGYTF. The CDR3 nucleotides are TGTGCCAGCAGCAAAGGCCAGGGAAGTGAGGGCTACACCTTC.

The chain carries TRBV10-3 and TRBJ1-1, with TRBD1 matching 8 bases. J lost 2 bases, V lost 6 bases, and 5 bases had no gene match. The CDR3 spans 14 residues. Germline V gives CDR1 ENHRY, CDR2 SYGVKD. The CDR3: CAIRGQEENTEAFF. CDR3 DNA sequence: TGTGCCATCAGGGGACAGGAGGAAAACACTGAAGCTTTCTTT.

This clone was detected a few times. The chain recombines TRBV3-1 (or the pseudogene TRBV3-2) with TRBJ1-6, with 9 nucleotides matching TRBD1. This CDR3 has 17 residues. CDR1 and CDR2 from the germline V gene are LGHDT and YNNKEL (reference sequence). The ends lost 4 bases at V and 12 bases at J; junction bases unmatched: 16. This CDR3 reads CASSRWRGGQGVRPLHF. The CDR3 DNA sequence: TGTGCCAGCAGCCGGTGGAGGGGGGGACAGGGAGTGAGACCCCTCCACTTT.

The rearrangement links TRBV3-1 (or the pseudogene TRBV3-2) to TRBJ2-7; 11 positions agree with TRBD1. Trimming at V came to 1 base and at J to 3 bases, leaving 2 bases not matched to a gene. CDR3 length: 15 amino acids. Germline values: CDR1 LGHDT, CDR2 YNNKEL (reference sequence). CDR3 in DNA: TGTGCCAGCAGCCAAGGTGGGACAGGGGGCTACGAGCAGTACTTC. Translated: CASSQGGTGGYEQYF.

This rearrangement joins TRBV5-5 to TRBJ1-2, with 9 bases lining up with TRBD1. The CDR3 loop spans 14 amino acids. The germline V gene encodes CDR1 SGHKS and CDR2 YYEKEE (reference sequence). The ends lost 4 bases at V and 4 bases at J; junction bases unmatched: 5. DNA for the CDR3: TGTGCCAGCAGCATCCGGGACAGGGTCTATGGCTACACCTTC. Amino acid sequence: CASSIRDRVYGYTF.

V usage is TRBV5-1 and J usage is TRBJ1-4; D is ambiguous. Trimming took off 0 bases at V and 3 bases at J, with 6 bases between the two ends. The CDR3 contains 14 residues. Looked up from germline, CDR1 is SGHRS and CDR2 is YFSETQ. CDR3 bases: TGCGCCAGCAGCTTGGGAGGGCCTAATGAAAAACTGTTTTTT. It translates to CASSLGGPNEKLFF.

This clone was observed once. The chain is built from TRBV12-5 and TRBJ1-1, with D uncertain. CDR1 is LGHNT and CDR2 is FRNRAP in the germline V gene. The CDR3 sequence is 18 residues long. Trimming removed 0 bases at V and 0 bases at J, with 17 bases between. The CDR3 sequence is CASGLVPDGRTMNTEAFF. The CDR3 DNA reads TGTGCTAGTGGTTTGGTACCCGATGGGAGGACCATGAACACTGAAGCTTTCTTT.

V usage is TRBV2 and J usage is TRBJ2-7; possibly TRBD1 for D (5 bases). CDR3 length: 13 residues. Per the germline V gene, CDR1 is SNHLY and CDR2 is FYNNEI. V was cut by 6 bases and J by 3 bases, with 12 bases left in between. This chain's CDR3 is CASRWGRDYEQYF. CDR3 nucleotides: TGTGCCAGCAGGTGGGGCAGGGACTACGAGCAGTACTTC.

This chain connects TRBV10-3 to TRBJ1-1; TRBD1 matches 7 bases. The CDR3 loop spans 16 amino acids. Unmatched junction bases numbered 9, after V lost 3 bases and J lost 2 bases. Germline lookup yields CDR1 ENHRY and CDR2 SYGVKD. The CDR3 reads CAISEKNRGLNTEAFF. In DNA form, the CDR3 reads TGTGCCATCAGTGAAAAAAACAGGGGATTAAACACTGAAGCTTTCTTT.

The V and J genes are TRBV7-9 and TRBJ1-6; no definite D call. The CDR3 contains 13 residues. Trimming shortened V by 3 bases and J by 5 bases, and 5 bases separated the two germline ends. The V gene's germline CDR1 is SEHNR and CDR2 FQNEAQ (reference sequence). The CDR3 sequence: CASSFGDNSPLHF. The CDR3 DNA follows: TGTGCCAGCAGCTTTGGAGATAATTCACCCCTCCACTTT.

This clone came up once. This chain uses TRBV14 with TRBJ2-7; D gene uncertain. The V gene's germline CDR1 is SGHDN and CDR2 FVKESK. This CDR3 is built from 14 residues. Trimming pared 2 bases from V and 1 base from J, leaving 9 bases between. CDR3 nucleotides: TGTGCCAGCAGCCAAAAACGGTATTCCTACGAGCAGTACTTC. It is translated as CASSQKRYSYEQYF.

V gene TRBV30 combines with J gene TRBJ2-3; 10 bases line up with TRBD2. Germline V gene lookup returns CDR1 GTSNPN and CDR2 SVGIG (reference sequence). The CDR3 length is 13 residues. V trimming: 6 bases; J trimming: 2 bases; junction bases outside the gene matches: 2. CDR3 in DNA: TGTGCCTGTAGCGGGGGGCCCACAGATACGCAGTATTTT. The encoded protein is CACSGGPTDTQYF.

This sequence joins TRBV30 and TRBJ1-2; TRBD1 aligns across 8 bases. The CDR3 contains 11 residues. Unmatched junction bases numbered 4, after V lost 5 bases and J lost 8 bases. Germline CDR1 GTSNPN, CDR2 SVGIG (reference sequence). CDR3 nucleotide sequence: TGTGCCTGGTCGACAGGGGAAGGCTACACCTTC. Amino acids: CAWSTGEGYTF.

The chain recombines TRBV30 with TRBJ1-1, with TRBD1 identical over 10 bases. V lost 2 bases, J lost 3 bases, and 9 bases stayed unmatched. Germline V gives CDR1 GTSNPN, CDR2 SVGIG (reference sequence). CDR3 length equals 16 residues. The CDR3 nucleotides read TGTGCCTGGAGTCACCGGGACAGGGGTGTGGACACTGAAGCTTTCTTT. Protein: CAWSHRDRGVDTEAFF.

The rearrangement links TRBV18 to TRBJ2-2, with a possible D match to TRBD1 (6 bases). Deletions cut 4 bases from V and 1 base from J, with 10 bases between. The CDR3 runs to 15 residues. The germline V gene encodes CDR1 KGHSH and CDR2 LQKENI. The CDR3 nucleotides are TGTGCCAGCTCACTTCGACAGGAGAACACCGGGGAGCTGTTTTTT. It translates to CASSLRQENTGELFF.

This chain connects TRBV9 to TRBJ2-7; TRBD1 agrees at 7 bases. Germline V lookup: CDR1 SGDLS, CDR2 YYNGEE. The CDR3 extends over 15 amino acids. V lost 0 bases to trimming and J lost 4 bases; unmatched junction nucleotides: 7. CDR3 coding DNA: TGTGCCAGCAGCGTAGCCGGGACAGCGCTTTACGAGCAGTACTTC. Translation gives CASSVAGTALYEQYF.

CDR3 nucleotide sequence: TGTGCCAGCAGCTTAAAAAGGGCAGGGGGCGATTCACCCCTCCACTTT. Translation gives CASSLKRAGGDSPLHF. V is TRBV7-8 and J is TRBJ1-6, with TRBD1 matching 8 bases. Germline V gene data show CDR1 as SGHVS and CDR2 as FQNEAQ. With V trimmed by 2 bases and J by 8 bases, 8 bases remained unmatched. The length of the CDR3 is 16 residues.

The rearrangement links TRBV9 to TRBJ2-1; 10 bases are shared with TRBD2. V lost 3 bases to trimming and J lost 8 bases; unmatched junction nucleotides: 5. CDR3 length: 14 residues. Germline CDR1 is SGDLS and CDR2 is YYNGEE. The CDR3 is CASSASGGRDEQFF. CDR3 nucleotides: TGTGCCAGCAGCGCTAGCGGGGGTAGGGATGAGCAGTTCTTC. Full variable domain (remainder filled in from reference TRBV9 and TRBJ2-1): DSGVTQTPKHLITATGQRVTLRCSPRSGDLSVYWYQQSLDQGLQFLIQYYNGEERAKGNILERFSAQQFPDLHSELNLSSLELGDSALYFCASSASGGRDEQFFGPGTRLTVL.